The TCR beta chain described here comes from a study of cytomegalovirus exposure and HLA in healthy donors. PCR used 60 Vbeta primers and 13 Jbeta primers. Repertoires were generated with immunoSEQ multiplex PCR, while TCRdb's copy carries only in-frame clones and drops some. The sample carries more than 110,000 clones, less than 85% recorded once. To note about this clone: What it binds is unknown.

Study results and caveats: Reports credit the classifier with highly specific, highly sensitive diagnosis of cytomegalovirus status. Productive rates of about 90% or about 30% were seen for most TCR beta V segments in an earlier analysis. The study flagged around 160 TCR beta chains as cytomegalovirus-associated.

This CDR3 spans 15 amino acids. Germline values: CDR1 SGHRS, CDR2 YFSETQ. Source material: PBMCs. The J gene is TRBJ2-5, the V gene TRBV5-1, with D tentatively TRBD1 or TRBD2 (6 bases each). Judging by the DNA end, TRBJ2-7 fits better; the J call may be wrong. The TCR comes from a woman between 50 and 59 years old in good health and CMV-seropositive. The DNA of the CDR3 is TGCGCCAGCAGCCCCTCCGGTGGAGGGGGCTACGAGCAGTACTTC. Translating gives CASSPSGGGGYEQYF.